This TCR beta chain was recorded in a study of T cell responses to AZD1222 COVID-19 vaccine. The protocol was immunoSEQ multiplex PCR, while the TCRdb copy is restricted to in-frame clones and leaves out a portion. This table holds under 90,000 clones, roughly 88% found once. Timing groups of about 4 and about 12 weeks for second doses were pooled. Trimming removed 0 bases at V and 5 bases at J, with 9 bases between. This CDR3 has 15 amino acids. The germline CDR1 and CDR2 sequences are KGHDR and SFDVKD. This clone showed up just a few times. This clonotype originated in an adult who received the AZD1222 COVID-19 vaccine. The chain couples TRBV24-1 to TRBJ1-4; D gene ambiguous. Sequences were derived from peripheral blood, sampled 28 days after the second AZD1222 dose. The CDR3 DNA reads TGTGCCACCAGTGATTTGGGGGTTAAGAATGAAAAACTGTTTTTT. Residues: CATSDLGVKNEKLFF.